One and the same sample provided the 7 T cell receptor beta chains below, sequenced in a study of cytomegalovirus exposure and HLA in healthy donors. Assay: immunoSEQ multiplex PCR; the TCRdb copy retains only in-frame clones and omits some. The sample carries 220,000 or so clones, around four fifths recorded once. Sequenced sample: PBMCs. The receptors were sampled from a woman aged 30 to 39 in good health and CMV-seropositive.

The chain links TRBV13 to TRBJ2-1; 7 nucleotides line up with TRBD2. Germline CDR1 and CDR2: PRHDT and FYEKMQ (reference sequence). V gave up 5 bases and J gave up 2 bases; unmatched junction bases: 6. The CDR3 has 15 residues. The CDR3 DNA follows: TGTGCCAGCAGCCCAGCGGGAACTACCTACAATGAGCAGTTCTTC. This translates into CASSPAGTTYNEQFF.

CDR3 sequence (DNA): TGTGCCAGCAGCTTTACAGGGGACTCCGAGCAGTACTTC. Translating gives CASSFTGDSEQYF. J is TRBJ2-7 and V is TRBV7-9; D is perhaps TRBD1 (7 bases). CDR3 length equals 13 residues. Germline CDR1 SEHNR, CDR2 FQNEAQ (reference sequence). V was pared by 3 bases and J by 6 bases, with 12 bases between.

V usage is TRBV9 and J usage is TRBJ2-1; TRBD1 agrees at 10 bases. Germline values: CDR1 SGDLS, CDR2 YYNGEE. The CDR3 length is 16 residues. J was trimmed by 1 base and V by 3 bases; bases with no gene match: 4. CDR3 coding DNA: TGTGCCAGCAGCGGACGGGGACAGGGGTCCTACAATGAGCAGTTCTTC. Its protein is CASSGRGQGSYNEQFF.

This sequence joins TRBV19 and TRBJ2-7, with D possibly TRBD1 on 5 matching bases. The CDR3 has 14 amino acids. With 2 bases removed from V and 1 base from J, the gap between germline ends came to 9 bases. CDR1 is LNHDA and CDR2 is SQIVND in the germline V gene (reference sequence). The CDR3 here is CASSITGDSYEQYF. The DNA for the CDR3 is TGTGCCAGTAGTATAACAGGAGATTCCTACGAGCAGTACTTC.

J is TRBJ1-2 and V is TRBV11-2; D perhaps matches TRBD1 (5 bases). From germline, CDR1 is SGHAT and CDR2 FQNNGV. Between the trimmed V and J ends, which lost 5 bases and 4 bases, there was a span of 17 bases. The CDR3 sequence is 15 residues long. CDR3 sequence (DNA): TGTGCCAGCAGCCCACGACAGAGTCTAGGCTATGGCTACACCTTC. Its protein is CASSPRQSLGYGYTF.

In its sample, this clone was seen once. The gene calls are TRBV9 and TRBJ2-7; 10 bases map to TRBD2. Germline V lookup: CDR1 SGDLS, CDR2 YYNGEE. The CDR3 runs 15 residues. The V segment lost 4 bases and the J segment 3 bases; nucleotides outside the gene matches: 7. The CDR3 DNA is TGTGCCAGCAGCCCCGGGTCTAGCGGGAGCTACGAGCAGTACTTC. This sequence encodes CASSPGSSGSYEQYF.

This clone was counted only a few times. The CDR3 region is CASSGGMGLGREETQYF. CDR3 in DNA: TGTGCCAGCAGTGGGGGCATGGGACTAGGGAGAGAAGAGACCCAGTACTTC. V gene TRBV6-4 combines with J gene TRBJ2-5; 8 bases map to TRBD2. The length of the CDR3 is 17 residues. Germline CDR1 MRHNA, CDR2 SNTAGT. The V and J ends lost 4 bases and 3 bases, in that order; junction bases with no gene match: 13.